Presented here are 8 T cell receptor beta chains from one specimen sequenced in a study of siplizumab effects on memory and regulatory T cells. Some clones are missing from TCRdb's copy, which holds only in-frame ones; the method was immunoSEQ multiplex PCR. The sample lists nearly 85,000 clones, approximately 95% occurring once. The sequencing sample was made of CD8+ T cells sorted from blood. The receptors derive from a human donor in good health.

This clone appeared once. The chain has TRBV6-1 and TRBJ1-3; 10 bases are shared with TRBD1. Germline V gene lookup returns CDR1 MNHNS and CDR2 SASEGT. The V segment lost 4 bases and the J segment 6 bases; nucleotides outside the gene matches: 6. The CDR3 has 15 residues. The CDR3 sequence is CASSAGTGVPNTIYF. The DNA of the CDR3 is TGTGCCAGCAGTGCAGGGACAGGGGTTCCAAACACCATATATTTT.

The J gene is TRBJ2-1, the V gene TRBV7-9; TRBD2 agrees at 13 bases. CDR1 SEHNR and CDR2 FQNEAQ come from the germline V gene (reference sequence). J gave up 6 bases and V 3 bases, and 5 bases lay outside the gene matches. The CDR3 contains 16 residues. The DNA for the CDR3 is TGTGCCAGCAGCTTGGGACTAGCGGGAATGAGCAATGAGCAGTTCTTC. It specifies CASSLGLAGMSNEQFF.

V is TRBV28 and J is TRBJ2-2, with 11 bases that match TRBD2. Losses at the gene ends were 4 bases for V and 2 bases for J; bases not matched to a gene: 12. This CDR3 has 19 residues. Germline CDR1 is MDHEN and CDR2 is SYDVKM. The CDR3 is CASSSPGTSGNFNTGELFF. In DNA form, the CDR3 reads TGTGCCAGCAGTTCTCCCGGGACTAGCGGTAATTTTAACACCGGGGAGCTGTTTTTT.

CDR3 sequence: CASSDRDVYNEQFF. CDR3 sequence (DNA): TGTGCCAGCTCCGACAGGGACGTTTACAATGAGCAGTTCTTC. V usage is TRBV5-6 and J usage is TRBJ2-1; 7 positions agree with TRBD1. V dropped 7 bases and J dropped 4; count of bases not matched to a gene: 8. The CDR3 covers 14 residues. Germline V CDR1 and CDR2: SGHDT, YYEEEE.

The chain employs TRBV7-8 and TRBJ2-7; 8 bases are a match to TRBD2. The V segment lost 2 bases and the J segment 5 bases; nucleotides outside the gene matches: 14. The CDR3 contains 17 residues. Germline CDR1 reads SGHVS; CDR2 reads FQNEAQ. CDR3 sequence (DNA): TGTGCCAGCAGCTTAATAGCTCGGGAGCGGGAGACCCACGAGCAGTACTTC. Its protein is CASSLIARERETHEQYF. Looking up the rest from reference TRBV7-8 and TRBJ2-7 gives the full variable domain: GAGVSQSPRYKVAKRGQDVALRCDPISGHVSLFWYQQALGQGPEFLTYFQNEAQLDKSGLPSDRFFAERPEGSVSTLKIQRTQQEDSAVYLCASSLIARERETHEQYFGPGTRLTVT.

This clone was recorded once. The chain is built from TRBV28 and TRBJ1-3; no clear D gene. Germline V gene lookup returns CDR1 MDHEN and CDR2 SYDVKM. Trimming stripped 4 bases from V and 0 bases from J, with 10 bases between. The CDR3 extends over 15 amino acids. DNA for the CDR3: TGTGCCAGCAGTTCGGACGGGAGCTCTGGAAACACCATATATTTT. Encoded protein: CASSSDGSSGNTIYF. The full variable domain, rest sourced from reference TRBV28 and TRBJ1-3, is DVKVTQSSRYLVKRTGEKVFLECVQDMDHENMFWYRQDPGLGLRLIYFSYDVKMKEKGDIPEGYSVSREKKERFSLILESASTNQTSMYLCASSSDGSSGNTIYFGEGSWLTVV.

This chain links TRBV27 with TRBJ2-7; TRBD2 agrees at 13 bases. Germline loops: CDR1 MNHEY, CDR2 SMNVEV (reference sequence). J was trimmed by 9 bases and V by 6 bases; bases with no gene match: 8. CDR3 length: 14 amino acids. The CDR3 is CASSRTSGSLGQYF. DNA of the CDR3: TGTGCCAGCAGCAGGACTAGCGGGAGTCTAGGGCAGTACTTC.

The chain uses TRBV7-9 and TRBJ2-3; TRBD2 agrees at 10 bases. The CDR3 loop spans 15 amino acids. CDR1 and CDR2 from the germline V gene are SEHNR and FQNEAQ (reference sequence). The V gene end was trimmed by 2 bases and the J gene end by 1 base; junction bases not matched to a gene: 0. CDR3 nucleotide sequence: TGTGCCAGCAGCTTAAGCGGGAGGGGCACAGATACGCAGTATTTT. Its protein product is CASSLSGRGTDTQYF.